These 13 T cell receptor beta chains were all obtained from the same sample, sequenced in a study of blood T cell repertoires in COVID-19. Repertoires were generated with immunoSEQ multiplex PCR, while TCRdb's copy carries only in-frame clones and drops some. The repertoire has about 190,000 clones, 90% of them found once; the top ten carry less than 0.7%. Source material: peripheral blood. These receptors were obtained from a man in his fifties with acute or convalescent COVID-19.

This sequence joins TRBV2 and TRBJ2-7; 10 bases line up with TRBD2. Germline values: CDR1 SNHLY, CDR2 FYNNEI. Trimming took 2 bases from V and 7 from J; bases not matched to a gene: 11. The CDR3 consists of 16 residues. The CDR3, as DNA: TGTGCCAGCAGTGAACCAGCGGGAGGGCCCGGGGGGGAGCAGTACTTC. Amino acids: CASSEPAGGPGGEQYF.

The chain recombines TRBV7-2 with TRBJ2-3, with D possibly matching TRBD1 (5 bases). Trimming took 3 bases from V and 4 from J, leaving 11 bases between them. In germline, CDR1 is SGHTA, CDR2 FQGNSA. The CDR3 sequence is 14 residues long. The CDR3 here is CASSFRAGPDTQYF. The CDR3 DNA follows: TGTGCCAGCAGCTTCAGGGCAGGGCCAGATACGCAGTATTTT.

J is TRBJ2-3 and V is TRBV29-1; tentative D call: TRBD1 (6 bases). CDR1 is SQVTM and CDR2 is ANQGSEA in the germline V gene. V lost 3 bases and J lost 1, with 20 bases in between. The length of the CDR3 is 17 residues. The CDR3 bases are TGCAGCGTTGAGGCAGGGGAGCTTTTCGACGGCACAGATACGCAGTATTTT. It specifies CSVEAGELFDGTDTQYF.

This rearrangement joins TRBV4-2 to TRBJ2-3; 15 nucleotides agree with TRBD2. V lost 0 bases, J lost 5 bases, and 6 bases stayed unmatched. The CDR3 runs to 18 residues. Looked up from germline, CDR1 is LGHNA and CDR2 is YNFKEQ. The CDR3 reads CASSQDLWTSGGGDTQYF. CDR3 nucleotide sequence: TGTGCCAGCAGCCAAGATTTATGGACTAGCGGGGGGGGAGATACGCAGTATTTT.

V and J are TRBV29-1 and TRBJ2-1; unclear D gene. The CDR3 runs to 13 residues. Between the trimmed V and J ends, which lost 3 bases and 0 bases, there was a span of 6 bases. Germline values: CDR1 SQVTM, CDR2 ANQGSEA. Here the CDR3 reads CSVDPISYNEQFF. CDR3 DNA: TGCAGCGTTGACCCTATCTCCTACAATGAGCAGTTCTTC.

The chain links TRBV2 to TRBJ1-4, with TRBD1 matching over 7 bases. V dropped 5 bases and J dropped 5; count of bases not matched to a gene: 8. CDR3 length: 15 residues. CDR1 and CDR2 (germline): SNHLY, FYNNEI. CDR3: CASSSGGTVNEKLFF. For the CDR3, the DNA is TGTGCCAGCAGTTCAGGGGGGACAGTGAATGAAAAACTGTTTTTT.

The chain carries TRBV18 and TRBJ2-3; 10 bases are shared with TRBD1. Unmatched junction bases numbered 12, after V lost 3 bases and J lost 6 bases. CDR3 length: 17 amino acids. The V gene's germline CDR1 is KGHSH and CDR2 LQKENI. In nucleotides, the CDR3 is TGTGCCAGCTCACCTCGGCCGGGACAGGGGACAGGGGATACGCAGTATTTT. Protein: CASSPRPGQGTGDTQYF.

This chain links TRBV27 with TRBJ2-1; 10 nucleotides match TRBD2. The germline V gene has CDR1 MNHEY and CDR2 SMNVEV (reference sequence). V shed 3 bases, J shed 9 bases, and the junction held 11 bases outside the gene matches. The CDR3 runs 16 residues. This CDR3 is CASSFSLASGSTEQFF. CDR3 sequence (DNA): TGTGCCAGCAGTTTCTCTCTGGCTAGCGGGAGTACTGAGCAGTTCTTC.

The chain recombines TRBV6-5 with TRBJ2-7; the match to TRBD1 covers 10 bases. V shed 6 bases and J 2 bases; nucleotides not matched to a gene: 7. This CDR3 has 15 amino acids. CDR1 and CDR2 from the germline V gene are MNHEY and SVGAGI. This chain's CDR3 is CASSPGQGETYEQYF. Written as DNA, the CDR3 is TGTGCCAGCAGCCCCGGACAGGGGGAAACCTACGAGCAGTACTTC.

The chain is built from TRBV7-8 and TRBJ1-4; tentative D call: TRBD1 (5 bases). V dropped 4 bases and J dropped 7 bases, with 13 bases sitting between them. This CDR3 has 14 residues. Per germline, CDR1 SGHVS and CDR2 FQNEAQ. CDR3 sequence reads: CASSSTTTVEKLFF. The DNA of the CDR3 is TGTGCCAGCAGCTCTACTACGACAGTTGAAAAACTGTTTTTT.

The gene calls are TRBV6-1 and TRBJ1-6, with a weak D call TRBD1 (6 bases). In germline, CDR1 is MNHNS, CDR2 SASEGT. This CDR3 contains 17 residues. The V and J ends lost 4 bases and 6 bases respectively, with 19 bases between them. The CDR3 sequence is CASSAQGAGAGNSPLHF. The CDR3, as DNA: TGTGCCAGCAGTGCACAGGGTGCGGGGGCTGGTAATTCACCCCTCCACTTT.

This chain links TRBV5-1 with TRBJ2-2; tentatively, D is TRBD1 (6 bases). Per germline, CDR1 SGHRS and CDR2 YFSETQ. V was pared by 1 base and J by 5 bases, with 15 bases between. This CDR3 has 16 residues. The CDR3: CASSLSGAGVTGELFF. DNA for the CDR3: TGCGCCAGCAGCTTGTCTGGGGCAGGGGTGACCGGGGAGCTGTTTTTT.

The V call is TRBV15, the J call TRBJ2-1; 8 bases align to TRBD1. From germline, CDR1 is LNHNV and CDR2 YYDKDF (reference sequence). There are 14 residues in the CDR3. Trimming removed 3 bases from V and 6 bases from J; junction bases left unmatched: 4. CDR3 loop: CATSRDRVLNEQFF. In nucleotides, the CDR3 is TGTGCCACCAGCAGGGACAGGGTCCTCAATGAGCAGTTCTTC. The full variable domain, rest sourced from reference TRBV15 and TRBJ2-1, is DAMVIQNPRYQVTQFGKPVTLSCSQTLNHNVMYWYQQKSSQAPKLLFHYYDKDFNNEADTPDNFQSRRPNTSFCFLDIRSPGLGDTAMYLCATSRDRVLNEQFFGPGTRLTVL.